This record looks at one TCR beta chain sequence and its context. The CDR3 consists of 16 residues. The V and J ends lost 4 bases and 3 bases respectively, with 18 bases between them. Germline V CDR1 and CDR2: GTSNPN, SVGIG (reference sequence). These data are taken from a study of CD8+ T cells in alopecia areata. The authors extracted RNA and reverse transcribed it into cDNA as the sequencing template. Measured with immunoSEQ multiplex PCR; TCRdb has only the in-frame clones, and not every one. The table includes about 150,000 clones, approximately 60% detected once. V and J are TRBV30 and TRBJ2-2, with D possibly matching TRBD2 (5 bases). The sequenced sample was CD8+ T cells sorted from blood. This receptor was taken from a human donor in good health. The CDR3 loop is CAWNAPLWRDTGELFF. The CDR3 nucleotides read TGTGCCTGGAATGCTCCCCTTTGGCGGGACACCGGGGAGCTGTTTTTT.